These T cell receptor beta chains were read from a single sample in a study of cytomegalovirus exposure and HLA in healthy donors. Here immunoSEQ multiplex PCR was the method, and the copy in TCRdb shows in-frame clones only, minus some. This table holds approximately 150,000 clones, around 76% found once. The specimen sequenced was PBMCs. The receptor set was obtained from a woman aged 40 to 50 in good health and CMV-seronegative. The CDR3 runs from the conserved cysteine through the conserved F or W. Fields, in order: J gene, clone size, D gene, V gene, CDR3 DNA, CDR3 protein. D genes are given only for firm matches. Only some rows state a clone size, as once, few, many or a class for expanded clones.

TRBJ2-2,once,TRBD2,TRBV7-3,TGTGCCAGCAGCTTATCGGTAGCGGGAGGCGGTACCGGGGAGCTGTTTTTT,CASSLSVAGGGTGELFF
TRBJ2-2,-,-,TRBV4-1,TGCGCCAGCAGAGGGAGCGGAGCGAACACCGGGGAGCTGTTTTTT,CASRGSGANTGELFF
TRBJ2-1,-,-,TRBV7-9,TGTGCCAGCAGCCCTACTCAAAGCTCCTACAATGAGCAGTTCTTC,CASSPTQSSYNEQFF
TRBJ2-2,once,-,TRBV30,TGTGCCTGGGGTGGAGAAATAAACACCGGGGAGCTGTTTTTT,CAWGGEINTGELFF
TRBJ2-7,-,TRBD2,TRBV5-1,TGCGCCAGCAGCTTGGGGACTAGCGGCTACGAGCAGTACTTC,CASSLGTSGYEQYF
TRBJ2-7,-,-,TRBV5-6,TGTGCCAGCAACGCCGCGACAGATTTCTACGAGCAGTACTTC,CASNAATDFYEQYF
TRBJ2-6,-,TRBD2,TRBV6-5,TGTGCCAGCAGTTCTGGGAGGGTTTTTGGGGCCAACGTCCTGACTTTC,CASSSGRVFGANVLTF
TRBJ1-1,-,TRBD1,TRBV28,TGTGCCAGCACCTGGGACAGTACACCGCTAACAAACACTGAAGCTTTCTTT,CASTWDSTPLTNTEAFF
TRBJ2-7,-,-,TRBV10-3,TGTGCCATCAGTGAGGGGGAGTTGTACGAGCAGTACTTC,CAISEGELYEQYF
TRBJ1-2,-,-,TRBV19,TGTGCCAGTAGGTTGGACAGTAACTATGGCTACACCTTC,CASRLDSNYGYTF
TRBJ1-4,-,-,TRBV15,TGTGCCACCAGCAGGGGGGCCCCCGGGACGCCAGATGAAAAACTGTTTTTT,CATSRGAPGTPDEKLFF
TRBJ2-7,once,TRBD1,TRBV5-1,TGCGCCAGCAGCTTGAAGGACAGGGAACACGAGCAGTACTTC,CASSLKDREHEQYF
TRBJ2-1,-,-,TRBV19,TGTGCCAGTAACCTAGGGGTAAGCTCCTACAATGAGCAGTTCTTC,CASNLGVSSYNEQFF
TRBJ2-7,-,-,TRBV6-5,TGTGCCAGCAGTTACTCGCGGGATGGGGGTTACGAGCAGTACTTC,CASSYSRDGGYEQYF
TRBJ2-5,-,-,TRBV29-1,TGCAGCGTGACGACAGTTCAAGAGACCCAGTACTTC,CSVTTVQETQYF
TRBJ2-7,-,TRBD2,TRBV18,TGTGCCAGCTCACCAGGGACTAGCGGAGTTTACGAGCAGTACTTC,CASSPGTSGVYEQYF
TRBJ1-1,few,-,TRBV5-1,TGCGCCAGCAGCTTTGAGGGAGTGGAAGCTTTCTTT,CASSFEGVEAFF